The source of this T cell receptor (beta chain) is a study of blood T cell repertoires in COVID-19. On the study more broadly: The United States, Italy and Spain were the sources of the acute and convalescent COVID-19 samples. The analysed material was cDNA or gDNA that came from T cells, B-cell-depleted T cells, or PBMCs.

J gave up 5 bases and V 3 bases, and 4 bases lay outside the gene matches. CDR3 length: 14 residues. The V gene's germline CDR1 is SGHNT and CDR2 YENEEA. As originally analysed: Amplification with reference gene primers provided the estimates of nucleated cell counts. Only in-frame clones appear in the TCRdb table, and some are missing; sequencing was by immunoSEQ multiplex PCR. That table gives V, J and clone size, and the DNA gave D and trimming. The data hold over 150,000 clones, with approximately 85% observed a single time. The TCR sequence derives from a man aged 35-49 years with acute or convalescent COVID-19. Sequencing used peripheral blood. The chain recombines TRBV11-3 with TRBJ2-1; 7 bases are a match to TRBD2. The CDR3 spells CASSFGGIHNEQFF. In DNA, the CDR3 is TGTGCCAGCAGCTTCGGGGGGATACACAATGAGCAGTTCTTC.